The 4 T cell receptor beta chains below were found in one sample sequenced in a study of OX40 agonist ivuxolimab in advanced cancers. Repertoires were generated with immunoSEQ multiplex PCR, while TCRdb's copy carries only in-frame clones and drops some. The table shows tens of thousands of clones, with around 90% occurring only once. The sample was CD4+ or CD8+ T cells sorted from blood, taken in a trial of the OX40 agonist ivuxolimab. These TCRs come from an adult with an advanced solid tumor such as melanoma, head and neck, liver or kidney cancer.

Here the CDR3 reads CASSPRGSGAVDTQYF. The CDR3 nucleotides read TGTGCCAGCAGCCCCCGAGGGAGCGGGGCGGTGGATACGCAGTATTTT. The V call is TRBV7-8, the J call TRBJ2-3; 7 nucleotides align to TRBD2. Germline CDR1 and CDR2: SGHVS and FQNEAQ. The CDR3 contains 16 residues. J lost 6 bases, V lost 5 bases, and 14 bases had no gene match.

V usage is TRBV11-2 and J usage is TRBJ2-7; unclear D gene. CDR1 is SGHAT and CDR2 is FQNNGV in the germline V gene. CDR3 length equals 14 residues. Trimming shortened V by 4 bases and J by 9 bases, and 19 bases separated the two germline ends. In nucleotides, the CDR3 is TGTGCCAGCAGCTCCCTTCCGGACGGATTGCGGCAGTACTTC. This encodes CASSSLPDGLRQYF.

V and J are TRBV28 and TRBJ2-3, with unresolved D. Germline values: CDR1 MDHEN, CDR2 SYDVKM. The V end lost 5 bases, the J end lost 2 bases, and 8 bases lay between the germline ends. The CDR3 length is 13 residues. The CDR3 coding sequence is TGTGCCAGCAGTGACCAGAACACAGATACGCAGTATTTT. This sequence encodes CASSDQNTDTQYF.

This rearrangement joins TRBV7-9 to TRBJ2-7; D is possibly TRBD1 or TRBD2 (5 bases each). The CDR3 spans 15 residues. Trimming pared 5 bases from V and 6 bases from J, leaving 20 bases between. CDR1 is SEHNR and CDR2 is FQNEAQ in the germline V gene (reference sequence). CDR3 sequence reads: CASSPLGVRASEQYF. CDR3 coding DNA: TGTGCCAGCAGCCCACTGGGGGTTAGGGCTTCCGAGCAGTACTTC.